This T cell receptor (beta chain) emerged from a study of neurological immune-mediated disorders. In every sequencing run, more than 180 million TCR-beta sequences were generated from 15-18 subjects. TCRdb analysed the 5' RACE reads with MiXCR anew, one entry per CDR3 protein. The table has around 40,000 distinct CDR3 sequences, roughly 12% seen once. Healthy controls were blood bank volunteers in Maryland, USA. PBMCs stored at -80 C, numbering 2 million, were the origin of the unsorted libraries. This clonotype was observed at least ten times. V was cut by 8 bases and J by 5 bases, with 18 bases left in between. Per the germline V gene, CDR1 is MNHEY and CDR2 is SVGAGI. The CDR3 spans 14 residues.

This clonotype was obtained from a female donor in good health. This chain joins TRBV6-5 and TRBJ1-1, with D perhaps TRBD1 (5 bases). Sequenced material: PBMCs. The CDR3 nucleotides read TGTGCCAGCTTCTACGGGTCAGGGCCAACTGAAGCTTTCTTT. As protein: CASFYGSGPTEAFF.